This T cell receptor beta chain is from a study of blood T cell repertoires in COVID-19. Across the whole study: Italy, Spain and the United States were the sources of the convalescent and acute COVID-19 samples.

This table comes from immunoSEQ multiplex PCR, and its TCRdb copy is limited to in-frame clones, with some not included. The sample carries under 250,000 clones, around nine tenths recorded once. This clone appeared once. CDR1 is LNHDA and CDR2 is SQIVND in the germline V gene (reference sequence). CDR3 length: 14 amino acids. Trimming took 8 bases from V and 9 from J, leaving 17 bases between them. The TCR was taken from a woman aged 30 to 39 who had been exposed to COVID-19. The chain employs TRBV19 and TRBJ1-6; tentatively, D is TRBD1 (6 bases). What was sequenced was PBMCs or T cells enriched from blood (not recorded which). CDR3 in amino acids: CASQGPRTGSPLHF. DNA for the CDR3: TGTGCCAGTCAGGGGCCTCGGACGGGTTCACCCCTCCACTTT.